Presented here are 31 T cell receptor beta chains from one specimen sequenced in a study of long-term antiretroviral therapy in people with HIV. Survey-level immunoSEQ v3.0 assays were run. Only in-frame clones appear in the TCRdb table, and some are missing; sequencing was by immunoSEQ multiplex PCR. The sample includes more than 45,000 clones, roughly 80% of them seen just once. The sample was unsorted PBMCs, taken 0.8 years after starting antiretroviral therapy. These TCRs come from a woman in her late teens or twenties with HIV.

This chain connects TRBV6-1 to TRBJ1-2, with D perhaps matching TRBD1 (5 bases). The CDR3 extends over 13 amino acids. The germline V gene encodes CDR1 MNHNS and CDR2 SASEGT. Trimming pared 6 bases from V and 2 bases from J, leaving 10 bases between. CDR3 loop: CASSPDSNYGYTF. CDR3 nucleotide sequence: TGTGCCAGCAGCCCCGACAGCAACTATGGCTACACCTTC.

This sequence joins TRBV9 and TRBJ1-2, with no clear D. Germline CDR1 reads SGDLS; CDR2 reads YYNGEE. V was shortened by 3 bases and J by 2 bases, with 11 bases between the two germline ends. The CDR3 totals 14 residues. CDR3 DNA sequence: TGTGCCAGCAGCGCACTGGGGATCAACTATGGCTACACCTTC. It encodes CASSALGINYGYTF.

The genes are TRBV5-1 and TRBJ2-5, with D possibly being TRBD2 (6 bases). This CDR3 contains 14 residues. V was trimmed by 4 bases and J by 1 base, leaving 11 bases between them. Per the germline V gene, CDR1 is SGHRS and CDR2 is YFSETQ. CDR3 residues: CASSPGTLQETQYF. CDR3 DNA sequence: TGCGCCAGCAGCCCAGGGACTCTCCAAGAGACCCAGTACTTC.

This clone was observed a single time. The CDR3 DNA is TGTGCCAGCAGTGATACCGGATGGGGACAGGAGACCCAGTACTTC. It encodes CASSDTGWGQETQYF. The gene calls are TRBV6-1 and TRBJ2-5; 7 bases agree with TRBD1. J lost 5 bases, V lost 3 bases, and 9 bases had no gene match. Germline-derived CDR1 and CDR2 are MNHNS and SASEGT. The CDR3 spans 15 residues.

The V gene is TRBV15, the J gene TRBJ2-7; no clear D. Trimming took off 4 bases at V and 1 base at J, with 11 bases between the two ends. In germline, CDR1 is LNHNV, CDR2 YYDKDF (reference sequence). The CDR3 spans 14 residues. The CDR3 protein is CATSKGNPSYEQYF. The CDR3 DNA sequence: TGTGCCACCAGCAAAGGAAATCCTTCCTACGAGCAGTACTTC.

The V gene is TRBV5-5, the J gene TRBJ1-2; TRBD1 aligns across 11 bases. Germline V gives CDR1 SGHKS, CDR2 YYEKEE (reference sequence). J gave up 4 bases and V 5 bases, and 7 bases lay outside the gene matches. This CDR3 has 15 amino acids. The CDR3 reads CASRLGTGGSYGYTF. CDR3 nucleotides: TGTGCCAGCAGGCTTGGGACAGGGGGAAGCTATGGCTACACCTTC.

The V call is TRBV5-4, the J call TRBJ2-2, with 9 bases fitting TRBD2. The CDR3 extends over 15 amino acids. Germline CDR1 SGHNT, CDR2 YYREEE (reference sequence). V trimming: 6 bases; J trimming: 3 bases; junction bases outside the gene matches: 6. CDR3 region: CASKGGRADTGELFF. CDR3 nucleotide sequence: TGTGCCAGCAAAGGCGGGAGGGCTGACACCGGGGAGCTGTTTTTT. Looking up the rest from reference TRBV5-4 and TRBJ2-2 gives the full variable domain: ETGVTQSPTHLIKTRGQQVTLRCSSQSGHNTVSWYQQALGQGPQFIFQYYREEENGRGNFPPRFSGLQFPNYSSELNVNALELDDSALYLCASKGGRADTGELFFGEGSRLTVL.

The chain carries TRBV5-4 and TRBJ2-3; D unresolved. From germline, CDR1 is SGHNT and CDR2 YYREEE (reference sequence). Trimming pared 1 base from V and 0 bases from J, leaving 12 bases between. CDR3 length equals 16 residues. The CDR3 DNA reads TGTGCCAGCAGCTTGAGGTCTAGGGCTAGCACAGATACGCAGTATTTT. It specifies CASSLRSRASTDTQYF.

The CDR3 nucleotides read TGTGCCAGCGAGGGTCCTAGCGCCGAGCAGTACTTC. This gives the protein CASEGPSAEQYF. The chain combines TRBV18 with TRBJ2-7; maybe TRBD2 (6 bases). This CDR3 is built from 12 residues. CDR1 and CDR2 (germline): KGHSH, LQKENI. V was shortened by 8 bases and J by 6 bases, with 14 bases between the two germline ends.

This chain links TRBV9 with TRBJ2-4, with 12 positions matching TRBD1. The junction had 3 bases not matched to a gene; V was cut back by 2 bases and J by 0 bases. CDR1 is SGDLS, CDR2 YYNGEE, per germline. This CDR3 has 17 residues. The CDR3, as DNA: TGTGCCAGCAGCGTTGGGACAGGGGGCCTAGCCAAAAACATTCAGTACTTC. Translating it yields CASSVGTGGLAKNIQYF.

V and J are TRBV6-1 and TRBJ2-7; D is undetermined. Germline V gene data show CDR1 as MNHNS and CDR2 as SASEGT. The CDR3 loop spans 15 amino acids. Trimming cost V 2 bases and J 1 base, with 12 bases left between them. CDR3 in amino acids: CASSELDIPSYEQYF. The CDR3 DNA sequence: TGTGCCAGCAGTGAACTTGACATCCCTTCCTACGAGCAGTACTTC.

The rearrangement uses TRBV10-3 and TRBJ2-7; D tentatively fits TRBD1 or TRBD2 (5 bases each). Trimming left V 3 bases short and J 2 bases short, with 14 bases between. The CDR3 is made up of 15 amino acids. Per germline, CDR1 ENHRY and CDR2 SYGVKD. Written as DNA, the CDR3 is TGTGCCATCAGTGACAGGGACGTCATAGCCTACGAGCAGTACTTC. Protein: CAISDRDVIAYEQYF.

CDR3 bases: TGTGCCAGCAGCGTAGTGGACAATCAGCCCCAGCATTTT. Amino acid sequence: CASSVVDNQPQHF. The genes are TRBV9 and TRBJ1-5; D call uncertain. There are 13 residues in the CDR3. V was clipped by 0 bases and J by 3 bases, with 4 bases between them. Germline V gene lookup returns CDR1 SGDLS and CDR2 YYNGEE.

A word on this clone: Since the CDR3 does not end with the conserved phenylalanine or tryptophan, this likely comes from a read error. No DNA is shown, since the ends of the CDR3 on it are uncertain; the CDR3 is the one TCRdb lists. The chain combines TRBV28 with TRBJ1-2. The CDR3 sequence runs 13 residues, both termini included. CDR1 MDHEN and CDR2 SYDVKM come from the germline V gene. The CDR3 reads CASSVPQGGPLTI.

The rearrangement uses TRBV9 and TRBJ2-3; D gene unclear. From germline, CDR1 is SGDLS and CDR2 YYNGEE. This CDR3 has 11 amino acids. V lost 0 bases and J 5 bases, leaving 1 base between the germline ends. The CDR3 nucleotides are TGTGCCAGCAGCGTAGTAGATACGCAGTATTTT. The encoded protein is CASSVVDTQYF.

In its sample, this clone was seen a few times. The genes are TRBV18 and TRBJ2-7; maybe TRBD2 (5 bases). The CDR3 is 14 residues long. V was clipped by 1 base and J by 7 bases, with 14 bases between them. Germline CDR1 KGHSH, CDR2 LQKENI. The CDR3 DNA follows: TGTGCCAGCTCACCACTCGCCAACCCGGGGGAGCAGTACTTC. It encodes CASSPLANPGEQYF.

The chain recombines TRBV2 with TRBJ1-1; possibly TRBD1 for D (5 bases). CDR1 and CDR2 (germline): SNHLY, FYNNEI. Deletions cut 0 bases from V and 7 bases from J, with 12 bases between. This CDR3 region has 14 residues. The CDR3 protein is CASSEANRQNEAFF. The CDR3 DNA reads TGTGCCAGCAGTGAAGCGAACAGGCAGAATGAAGCTTTCTTT.

The chain employs TRBV14 and TRBJ2-3; D possibly corresponds to TRBD2 (7 bases). The V end lost 2 bases, the J end lost 1 base, and 13 bases lay between the germline ends. Germline CDR1 SGHDN, CDR2 FVKESK. The CDR3 is made up of 16 amino acids. CDR3 sequence (DNA): TGTGCCAGCAGCCAAAAGGGGGGGATCGGCACAGATACGCAGTATTTT. This gives the protein CASSQKGGIGTDTQYF.

A single count supports this clone. The V call is TRBV25-1, the J call TRBJ2-6; a weak D match, TRBD1 (6 bases). This CDR3 comprises 16 residues. In germline, CDR1 is MGHDK, CDR2 SYGVNS. V lost 3 bases and J 4 bases, leaving 13 bases between the germline ends. DNA for the CDR3: TGTGCCAGCAGTGATTACAGGGTGGCCGGGGCCAACGTCCTGACTTTC. Translation: CASSDYRVAGANVLTF.

This sequence joins TRBV15 and TRBJ2-7; 9 nucleotides line up with TRBD1. Germline CDR1 LNHNV, CDR2 YYDKDF (reference sequence). This CDR3 region has 15 residues. V trimming: 5 bases; J trimming: 6 bases; junction bases outside the gene matches: 11. The CDR3 region has the DNA TGTGCCACCAGCCGCAACCGGGACAGGGATATCGAGCAGTACTTC. This encodes CATSRNRDRDIEQYF.

This chain uses TRBV27 with TRBJ2-1; D is undetermined. Trimming shortened V by 5 bases and J by 8 bases, and 13 bases separated the two germline ends. Per the germline V gene, CDR1 is MNHEY and CDR2 is SMNVEV (reference sequence). This CDR3 is built from 13 residues. CDR3 amino acids: CASSLNRRDEQFF. DNA of the CDR3: TGTGCCAGCAGTCTGAATAGACGAGATGAGCAGTTCTTC.

The V and J genes are TRBV5-1 and TRBJ2-7; D is uncertain. This CDR3 spans 13 amino acids. CDR1 is SGHRS and CDR2 is YFSETQ in the germline V gene. Trimming took off 0 bases at V and 0 bases at J, with 4 bases between the two ends. CDR3 amino acids: CASSLALSYEQYF. The CDR3 nucleotides are TGCGCCAGCAGCTTGGCGCTCTCCTACGAGCAGTACTTC.

The chain employs TRBV29-1 and TRBJ1-4; 7 bases agree with TRBD1. Looked up from germline, CDR1 is SQVTM and CDR2 is ANQGSEA. Trimming cost V 5 bases and J 0 bases; bases outside gene matches: 3. The CDR3 has 14 residues. The CDR3 region is CSVLTGSTNEKLFF. The DNA of the CDR3 is TGCAGCGTTTTGACAGGGTCAACTAATGAAAAACTGTTTTTT. Looking up the rest from reference TRBV29-1 and TRBJ1-4 gives the full variable domain: SAVISQKPSRDICQRGTSLTIQCQVDSQVTMMFWYRQQPGQSLTLIATANQGSEATYESGFVIDKFPISRPNLTFSTLTVSNMSPEDSSIYLCSVLTGSTNEKLFFGSGTQLSVL.

V is TRBV7-8 and J is TRBJ2-5; D ambiguous. V was trimmed by 0 bases and J by 3 bases, leaving 11 bases between them. Germline assignment: CDR1 SGHVS and CDR2 FQNEAQ. CDR3 length: 15 residues. The CDR3 DNA follows: TGTGCCAGCAGCTTAGCGCGGATAATAAAAGAGACCCAGTACTTC. Translated, it gives CASSLARIIKETQYF.

CDR3 nucleotide sequence: TGCGCCAGCAGCTTGGTGGCGTCCGAGCAGTACTTC. As protein: CASSLVASEQYF. The V and J genes are TRBV5-1 and TRBJ2-7, with D unresolved. The germline gives CDR1 SGHRS, CDR2 YFSETQ. V was pared by 0 bases and J by 6 bases, with 7 bases between. The CDR3 consists of 12 residues.

This chain connects TRBV4-3 to TRBJ2-7; the match to TRBD1 covers 10 bases. This CDR3 contains 17 residues. Germline values: CDR1 LGHNA, CDR2 YSLEER. The ends lost 0 bases at V and 2 bases at J; junction bases unmatched: 7. The CDR3: CASSQDGTGTGAYEQYF. DNA for the CDR3: TGCGCCAGCAGCCAAGATGGGACCGGGACAGGGGCCTACGAGCAGTACTTC.

The chain uses TRBV7-2 and TRBJ2-2; unclear D gene. Trimming cost V 3 bases and J 6 bases, with 5 bases left between them. The length of the CDR3 is 12 residues. CDR1 and CDR2 (germline): SGHTA, FQGNSA. For the CDR3, the DNA is TGTGCCAGCAGCTTGTTGTCCGGGGAGCTGTTTTTT. It specifies CASSLLSGELFF.

The V and J genes are TRBV4-1 and TRBJ2-5; D remains ambiguous. Germline loops: CDR1 MGHRA, CDR2 YSYEKL. Trimming removed 4 bases at V and 5 bases at J, with 11 bases between. This CDR3 comprises 13 residues. CDR3 coding DNA: TGCGCCAGCAGCCCCGAAGGGTTTGAGACCCAGTACTTC. Protein product: CASSPEGFETQYF.

V is TRBV7-3 and J is TRBJ2-6; D perhaps matches TRBD2 (6 bases). Per germline, CDR1 SGHTA and CDR2 FQGTGA. CDR3 length: 17 residues. Trimming removed 5 bases at V and 1 base at J, with 15 bases between. CDR3 amino acids: CASSPTSRGSGANVLTF. In nucleotides, the CDR3 is TGTGCCAGCAGCCCCACCTCTCGGGGGTCTGGGGCCAACGTCCTGACTTTC. The full variable domain, in which reference TRBV7-3 and TRBJ2-6 provide the parts outside the CDR3, is GAGVSQTPSNKVTEKGKYVELRCDPISGHTALYWYRQSLGQGPEFLIYFQGTGAADDSGLPNDRFFAVRPEGSVSTLKIQRTERGDSAVYLCASSPTSRGSGANVLTFGAGSRLTVL.

The genes are TRBV7-8 and TRBJ1-4, with a possible D match to TRBD1 (5 bases). Germline V gives CDR1 SGHVS, CDR2 FQNEAQ. V was clipped by 4 bases and J by 4 bases, with 13 bases between them. This CDR3 has 15 residues. CDR3 loop: CASSSRQTVNEKLFF. The CDR3 region has the DNA TGTGCCAGCAGCTCCAGACAGACAGTTAATGAAAAACTGTTTTTT.

The chain links TRBV7-2 to TRBJ1-3; the D gene is possibly TRBD1 (5 bases). V was shortened by 1 base and J by 0 bases, with 13 bases between the two germline ends. CDR1 SGHTA and CDR2 FQGNSA come from the germline V gene. CDR3 length: 17 residues. CDR3: CASSLVGRGVSGNTIYF. Written as DNA, the CDR3 is TGTGCCAGCAGCTTAGTAGGACGGGGGGTCTCTGGAAACACCATATATTTT.